One and the same sample provided the 31 T cell receptor beta chains below, sequenced in a study of shared clonotypes between healthy human individuals. Libraries were prepared by immunoSEQ multiplex PCR; TCRdb keeps only in-frame clonotypes and omits some of them. The table lists about 2.4 million clones, 93% of them singletons. The sequenced material came from naive CD4+ T cells from PBMCs. Subset specified: CD45RA+ positively selected. These receptors came from a man aged 18 to 29 in good health. Some clones in this sample may be carry-over from other donors' samples.

The V call is TRBV14, the J call TRBJ2-5; D gene ambiguous. This CDR3 region has 13 residues. V shed 1 base and J shed 2 bases, with 5 bases lying between them. CDR1 and CDR2 from the germline V gene are SGHDN and FVKESK. CDR3 residues: CASSQVWQETQYF. The CDR3 coding sequence is TGTGCCAGCAGCCAAGTGTGGCAAGAGACCCAGTACTTC.

The V gene is TRBV5-1, the J gene TRBJ2-7; D tentatively reads TRBD1 or TRBD2 (5 bases each). The V end lost 4 bases, the J end lost 0 bases, and 14 bases lay between the germline ends. CDR3 length equals 15 residues. Germline assignment: CDR1 SGHRS and CDR2 YFSETQ. The DNA of the CDR3 is TGCGCCAGCAGCCCCGGGACCGTAAACTCCTACGAGCAGTACTTC. Translating gives CASSPGTVNSYEQYF.

About this clone itself: This sample also contains other DNA sequences that code for the same CDR3. The rearrangement links TRBV18 to TRBJ2-7; D is unclear. V lost 3 bases and J lost 1, with 7 bases in between. Germline V gene data show CDR1 as KGHSH and CDR2 as LQKENI. The length of the CDR3 is 13 residues. The CDR3 DNA reads TGTGCCAGCTCACCGTCCGGGTCCTACGAGCAGTACTTC. Residues: CASSPSGSYEQYF.

The chain has TRBV6-5 and TRBJ2-3; D possibly corresponds to TRBD1 (5 bases). The CDR3 runs to 14 residues. Germline V gene data show CDR1 as MNHEY and CDR2 as SVGAGI. Trimming stripped 3 bases from V and 5 bases from J, with 12 bases between. CDR3: CASSYTQGKDTQYF. The CDR3 nucleotides are TGTGCCAGCAGTTATACGCAGGGAAAAGATACGCAGTATTTT.

The table lists this clone with a count of one. The V gene is TRBV5-1, the J gene TRBJ2-5, with D perhaps given as TRBD1 or TRBD2 (5 bases each). The V gene lost 4 bases and the J gene lost 1 base, with 20 bases spanning the gap. CDR3 length equals 17 residues. Germline CDR1 and CDR2: SGHRS and YFSETQ. CDR3 protein: CASSLLHVGRTQETQYF. Here the CDR3 DNA reads TGCGCCAGCAGCCTCCTGCATGTGGGACGAACCCAAGAGACCCAGTACTTC.

In regard to this clone: The sample carries other DNA sequences with the same CDR3. The CDR3 is CASSLTGSYGYTF. CDR3 DNA sequence: TGTGCCAGCAGCTTAACAGGGAGCTATGGCTACACCTTC. The chain combines TRBV7-2 with TRBJ1-2; tentative D call: TRBD1 (6 bases). Germline assignment: CDR1 SGHTA and CDR2 FQGNSA. The CDR3 is 13 amino acids. V gave up 2 bases and J gave up 4 bases, with 8 bases separating them.

The chain combines TRBV7-9 with TRBJ2-1; D gene unclear. The CDR3 has 14 residues. Trimming took 7 bases from V and 9 from J, leaving 19 bases between them. The germline V gene encodes CDR1 SEHNR and CDR2 FQNEAQ (reference sequence). The CDR3 loop is CASTPAEVLGEQFF. CDR3 DNA sequence: TGTGCCAGCACCCCCGCCGAGGTTTTGGGTGAGCAGTTCTTC.

The chain has TRBV30 and TRBJ2-1, with TRBD2 as a possible D gene (5 bases). The length of the CDR3 is 14 residues. Per germline, CDR1 GTSNPN and CDR2 SVGIG (reference sequence). The V and J ends lost 2 bases and 4 bases respectively, with 12 bases between them. CDR3 DNA: TGTGCCTGGAGTCGTAGCGTCAGGTACAATGAGCAGTTCTTC. Translating gives CAWSRSVRYNEQFF. Supplemented by reference TRBV30 and TRBJ2-1, the full variable domain reads SQTIHQWPATLVQPVGSPLSLECTVEGTSNPNLYWYRQAAGRGLQLLFYSVGIGQISSEVPQNLSASRPQDRQFILSSKKLLLSDSGFYLCAWSRSVRYNEQFFGPGTRLTVL.

This clone has only a few counts. The chain uses TRBV2 and TRBJ1-1; the D is unclear. V lost 8 bases, J lost 6 bases, and 10 bases lay in between. CDR1 SNHLY and CDR2 FYNNEI come from the germline V gene. There are 11 residues in the CDR3. The DNA of the CDR3 is TGTGCCAGCCGGTATGGCCCTGAAGCTTTCTTT. Its translation is CASRYGPEAFF. Looking up the rest from reference TRBV2 and TRBJ1-1 gives the full variable domain: EPEVTQTPSHQVTQMGQEVILRCVPISNHLYFYWYRQILGQKVEFLVSFYNNEISEKSEIFDDQFSVERPDGSNFTLKIRSTKLEDSAMYFCASRYGPEAFFGQGTRLTVV.

This CDR3 is CASSLERNSYNEQFF. The CDR3 nucleotides are TGCGCCAGCAGCTTAGAGCGGAACTCCTACAATGAGCAGTTCTTC. V is TRBV5-1 and J is TRBJ2-1; tentatively, D is TRBD2 (5 bases). The CDR3 runs to 15 residues. Germline V lookup: CDR1 SGHRS, CDR2 YFSETQ. V was pared by 2 bases and J by 0 bases, with 9 bases between.

The CDR3 coding sequence is TGTGCCAGCAGCCAGATGGGAACGAACACTGAAGCTTTCTTT. It yields the protein CASSQMGTNTEAFF. The V call is TRBV11-3, the J call TRBJ1-1, with D unclear. V was cut by 5 bases and J by 1 base, with 11 bases left in between. This CDR3 has 14 amino acids. Germline values: CDR1 SGHNT, CDR2 YENEEA.

In this sample, this clone turned up a few times. V gene TRBV1 combines with J gene TRBJ2-2. TRBV1 has pseudogene status. The CDR3 spans 10 residues. CDR3 coding DNA: TGCACCAGCCTTGGCGGGGAGCTGTTTTTT. As protein: CTSLGGELFF.

V and J are TRBV19 and TRBJ1-5; D is ambiguous. CDR1 is LNHDA, CDR2 SQIVND, per germline (reference sequence). CDR3 length: 16 residues. V was trimmed by 0 bases and J by 0 bases, leaving 9 bases between them. CDR3 nucleotide sequence: TGTGCCAGTAGTATAGATGCACAGTATAGCAATCAGCCCCAGCATTTT. Protein sequence: CASSIDAQYSNQPQHF.

V is TRBV28 and J is TRBJ2-2, with TRBD1 identical over 8 bases. This CDR3 is built from 16 residues. The trim removed 5 bases at V and 6 bases at J, leaving 11 bases unmatched. In germline, CDR1 is MDHEN, CDR2 SYDVKM. The CDR3 loop reads CASSRRQGRGPGELFF. The CDR3 nucleotides are TGTGCCAGCAGTCGCCGACAGGGGCGAGGACCCGGGGAGCTGTTTTTT.

The rearrangement joins TRBV28 to TRBJ2-3; 7 nucleotides match TRBD1. CDR1 and CDR2 from the germline V gene are MDHEN and SYDVKM. This CDR3 has 13 amino acids. Trimming cost V 4 bases and J 9 bases; bases outside gene matches: 7. CDR3 in DNA: TGTGCCAGCAGTTCTCTCTCGACAGGGACGCAGTATTTT. It translates to CASSSLSTGTQYF.

The J gene is TRBJ1-1, the V gene TRBV19; 7 nucleotides align to TRBD1. The CDR3 covers 16 residues. V gave up 0 bases and J gave up 4 bases; unmatched junction bases: 8. CDR1 is LNHDA and CDR2 is SQIVND in the germline V gene (reference sequence). The CDR3: CASSIDWRPGGTEAFF. Written as DNA, the CDR3 is TGTGCCAGTAGTATAGATTGGAGACCAGGGGGCACTGAAGCTTTCTTT. Full variable domain (outside the CDR3, taken from reference TRBV19 and TRBJ1-1): DGGITQSPKYLFRKEGQNVTLSCEQNLNHDAMYWYRQDPGQGLRLIYYSQIVNDFQKGDIAEGYSVSREKKESFPLTVTSAQKNPTAFYLCASSIDWRPGGTEAFFGQGTRLTVV.

The rearrangement joins TRBV14 to TRBJ2-1; 7 positions match TRBD2. Germline lookup yields CDR1 SGHDN and CDR2 FVKESK. Trimming removed 2 bases from V and 6 bases from J; junction bases left unmatched: 13. CDR3 size: 17 residues. The CDR3 reads CASSQHPLAERGNEQFF. The CDR3 coding sequence is TGTGCCAGCAGCCAACATCCGCTAGCGGAGAGGGGCAATGAGCAGTTCTTC.

Remarks on this clone: The same CDR3 also results from other DNA sequences found in this sample. V usage is TRBV6-5 and J usage is TRBJ2-7; D is undetermined. The germline V gene encodes CDR1 MNHEY and CDR2 SVGAGI. The CDR3 has 11 residues. V was trimmed by 4 bases and J by 4 bases, leaving 5 bases between them. CDR3 bases: TGTGCCAGCAGTTGGGGATACGAGCAGTACTTC. This sequence encodes CASSWGYEQYF.

This chain links TRBV7-2 with TRBJ2-2; 7 bases agree with TRBD1. The ends lost 5 bases at V and 3 bases at J; junction bases unmatched: 9. Germline CDR1 SGHTA, CDR2 FQGNSA. The CDR3 sequence is 16 residues long. The CDR3 reads CASSEDRVLYTGELFF. The CDR3 bases are TGTGCCAGCAGCGAAGACAGGGTCTTATACACCGGGGAGCTGTTTTTT.

This clone was observed a single time. CDR3 nucleotides: TGCGCCAGCAGCTTGGCTTGGGACAGTTTTACCTACGAGCAGTACTTC. Protein: CASSLAWDSFTYEQYF. The V and J genes are TRBV5-1 and TRBJ2-5; 7 nucleotides line up with TRBD1. The assigned J gene may be wrong: the sequence end matches TRBJ2-7 better. The germline V gene has CDR1 SGHRS and CDR2 YFSETQ. The CDR3 runs 16 residues.

The V and J genes are TRBV11-2 and TRBJ2-2; the D call may be TRBD1 or TRBD2 (7 bases each). The CDR3 extends over 18 amino acids. The V gene lost 3 bases and the J gene lost 0 bases, with 17 bases spanning the gap. CDR1 SGHAT and CDR2 FQNNGV come from the germline V gene. In DNA form, the CDR3 reads TGTGCCAGCAGCTTTGGGTTCAGGGGGGGCGCGAACACCGGGGAGCTGTTTTTT. Amino acid sequence: CASSFGFRGGANTGELFF.

The rearrangement links TRBV9 to TRBJ1-4; D perhaps matches TRBD1 (6 bases). There are 13 residues in the CDR3. Trimming pared 4 bases from V and 5 bases from J, leaving 9 bases between. Germline CDR1 is SGDLS and CDR2 is YYNGEE. CDR3 protein: CASSSGANEKLFF. Here the CDR3 DNA reads TGTGCCAGCAGCTCAGGGGCAAATGAAAAACTGTTTTTT.

In this sample, this clone turned up a few times. The chain links TRBV5-1 to TRBJ1-1, with D uncertain. The V and J ends lost 4 bases and 3 bases respectively, with 10 bases between them. The CDR3 has 13 residues. Per germline, CDR1 SGHRS and CDR2 YFSETQ. CDR3 sequence: CASSQSVDTEAFF. For the CDR3, the DNA is TGCGCCAGCAGCCAATCAGTGGACACTGAAGCTTTCTTT.

This chain uses TRBV7-2 with TRBJ1-2; D remains unclear. The CDR3 sequence is 13 residues long. Germline V gives CDR1 SGHTA, CDR2 FQGNSA. V lost 5 bases, J lost 6 bases, and 13 bases lay in between. The CDR3 loop reads CASSAGLGHGYTF. CDR3 DNA sequence: TGTGCCAGCAGCGCCGGACTGGGCCATGGCTACACCTTC. Variable domain in full (rest from reference TRBV7-2 and TRBJ1-2): GAGVSQSPSNKVTEKGKDVELRCDPISGHTALYWYRQSLGQGLEFLIYFQGNSAPDKSGLPSDRFSAERTGGSVSTLTIQRTQQEDSAVYLCASSAGLGHGYTFGSGTRLTVV.

Worth noting for this clone: The sample contains more than one DNA sequence encoding this CDR3. The V gene is TRBV19, the J gene TRBJ1-5; D might be TRBD1 (5 bases). The ends were cut back, 3 bases at V and 3 bases at J, with 12 bases in the middle. The CDR3 runs 15 residues. In germline, CDR1 is LNHDA, CDR2 SQIVND (reference sequence). The CDR3 here is CASSIGGGYNQPQHF. Written as DNA, the CDR3 is TGTGCCAGTAGTATTGGGGGGGGTTACAATCAGCCCCAGCATTTT.

This clone appeared once. The chain has TRBV6-6 and TRBJ1-1, with 8 nucleotides matching TRBD1. The ends lost 5 bases at V and 4 bases at J; junction bases unmatched: 9. The length of the CDR3 is 15 residues. Germline loops: CDR1 MNHNY, CDR2 SVGAGI (reference sequence). The chain's CDR3 is CASSGHRGGSTEAFF. CDR3 in DNA: TGTGCCAGCAGTGGCCACAGGGGGGGTAGCACTGAAGCTTTCTTT.

The chain links TRBV28 to TRBJ2-7; TRBD2 might be the D (5 bases). This CDR3 is 17 amino acids long. Trimming left V 4 bases short and J 3 bases short, with 22 bases between. Germline V gives CDR1 MDHEN, CDR2 SYDVKM. The CDR3 sequence is CASSSIKLTGIFYEQYF. The CDR3 DNA follows: TGTGCCAGCAGTTCTATAAAACTTACCGGGATCTTCTACGAGCAGTACTTC.

Written as DNA, the CDR3 is TGCGCCAGCAGCTTGGGGTTGGACAGGGATGGCACCGGGGAGCTGTTTTTT. It codes for CASSLGLDRDGTGELFF. The chain combines TRBV5-1 with TRBJ2-2; 8 bases map to TRBD1. Germline lookup yields CDR1 SGHRS and CDR2 YFSETQ. With V trimmed by 0 bases and J by 4 bases, 8 bases remained unmatched. The CDR3 covers 17 residues.

CDR3 in amino acids: CASSLSGRGNYGYTF. In DNA form, the CDR3 reads TGTGCCAGCAGTTTATCCGGACGTGGGAACTATGGCTACACCTTC. The chain recombines TRBV27 with TRBJ1-2; D gene uncertain. Per germline, CDR1 MNHEY and CDR2 SMNVEV (reference sequence). CDR3 size: 15 residues. Trimming cost V 0 bases and J 2 bases, with 10 bases left between them.

This clone was counted once. The chain recombines TRBV11-2 with TRBJ2-7; 7 positions match TRBD2. The CDR3 loop spans 13 amino acids. CDR1 and CDR2 (germline): SGHAT, FQNNGV. After removal of 10 bases from V and 1 base from J, the junction contained 7 bases not matched to a gene. The CDR3 spells CATQSGDSYEQYF. DNA for the CDR3: TGTGCCACCCAAAGCGGGGATTCCTACGAGCAGTACTTC.

The V gene is TRBV4-1, the J gene TRBJ1-5; D is unclear. This CDR3 comprises 19 residues. CDR1 and CDR2 (germline): MGHRA, YSYEKL. Trimming removed 1 base from V and 2 bases from J, with 21 bases in between. The CDR3 spells CASSQGTVFAPDGNQPQHF. The CDR3 DNA follows: TGCGCCAGCAGCCAAGGTACGGTTTTCGCCCCCGACGGCAATCAGCCCCAGCATTTT.